This T cell receptor (beta chain) derives from a study of control samples from healthy donors and cancer patients (dated by TCRdb to the early 2020s). The library was built by means of the immunoSEQ multiplex PCR assay. Here the immuneACCESS table is served through TCRdb, limited to in-frame sequences with V and J called. Missing clones are a known gap in these copies; in checked studies unresolved V genes cover under half, and the rest lacks a known reason. This sample has 65,000 to 85,000 clones in its table, and around 90% of those were observed once. Roughly 8.9% of the sample comes from the top ten. There are a few counts of this clone. Its antigen is not yet known. No per-base quality is available; no much larger clone lies one base away. V ends up 8 bases short and J 3 bases short, with an unmatched junction base count of 0. The germline V gene (reference sequence) supplies CDR1 WNHNN and CDR2 SYGVQD. The CDR3 starts with the cysteine, ends with the phenylalanine, and has 12 residues. The kept DNA is CDR3 alone, 36 bases in frame from the first base.

The chain is made from TRBV10-1 and TRBJ2-5; a stretch of 10 junction bases matches TRBD1. This TCR derives from a woman aged 50 to 65 with colorectal cancer. The sample comprised PBMCs. The encoded CDR3 is CASGTGEETQYF. The nucleotide sequence reads as follows: TGCGCCAGCGGGACAGGGGAAGAGACCCAGTACTTC.